This TCR beta chain originates from a study of blood T cell repertoires in COVID-19 (dated by TCRdb to the early 2020s). About the full investigation: Collaborator samples came from the United States, Italy and Spain and covered acute and convalescent phases of COVID-19. The prospective study material was composed of cDNA or gDNA derived from T cells, B-cell-depleted T cells, or PBMCs. Deeply sampled blood TCRbeta repertoires from subjects exposed to, actively infected with, or recovered from COVID-19 were included in the dataset. The repertoires were released in a freely available public database intended as a resource for research on the immune response to SARS-CoV-2. The samples were drawn from two sources: the first 160 participants of the ongoing ImmuneRACE study, and about 1,300 subjects contributed by 6 global collaborators. A de-identified subject ID, COVID-19 status, age in years and sex were almost always included in the sample metadata. HLA class I and class II types, where available, came from metadata supplied by the sample provider rather than from assay-based typing. Paper-wide results and their limitations: The quantity of clinical and demographic metadata differed by source and by participant and was supplied without curation.

Relative to germline, V is 1 base shorter and J is 7 bases shorter, with 11 bases between their ends. The CDR3 runs 14 residues from the cysteine to the phenylalanine. The entry retains the CDR3 DNA only, 42 bases that are in frame from base 1. CDR1 and CDR2 (LGHDT, YNNKEL) derive from the germline V gene (reference sequence). Each collaborating institution followed its own protocols to collect whole blood in K2EDTA tubes. For TCRbeta analysis, collaborators shipped samples in one of three forms: frozen whole blood, isolated PBMCs, or DNA extracted from either of those sample types. As for this clone: What antigen it recognizes has not been identified. Base-call qualities are not available, and no considerably larger clone is one nucleotide away.

The immunoSEQ Assay, a bias-controlled multiplex PCR, was used to amplify TCRbeta CDR3 regions from genomic DNA. The original pipeline was this. Nucleated cell counts per sample were estimated from amplification of reference gene primers within the assay. Sequence reads were collapsed and filtered to measure the absolute abundance of every unique TCRbeta CDR3 rearrangement. For each sample, productive Simpson clonality was calculated as the square root of Simpson's diversity index across productive rearrangements. The clones in this table, taken by TCRdb from immuneACCESS, are in-frame only. Not every clone is retained; where verified, under half of the shortfall comes from an unresolved V gene, and the cause of the rest is unknown. That table gives V, J and clone size, and the DNA gave D and trimming. The sample has some 160,000 clones on record, around 91% of them singletons. The ten largest make up approximately 3% of the sample.

The V and J genes are TRBV3-1 (or the pseudogene TRBV3-2) and TRBJ2-1; TRBD2 could be the D gene, as 5 bases match. Sequenced sample: peripheral blood. This TCR was sampled from a woman aged 60-70 years with active COVID-19. The DNA sequence is TGTGCCAGCAGCCAAGGGGGTAGCGTGAATGAGCAGTTCTTC. This translates into CASSQGGSVNEQFF.